This passage covers 28 T cell receptor beta chains from one sample sequenced in a study of T cell responses to AZD1222 COVID-19 vaccine. Here immunoSEQ multiplex PCR was the method, and the copy in TCRdb shows in-frame clones only, minus some. The sample shows some 150,000 clones, approximately 93% of them seen only once. Source: peripheral blood, taken on day 0 of AZD1222 vaccination. The receptors stem from an adult in good health.

V usage is TRBV5-6 and J usage is TRBJ1-2; D not certain. Between the trimmed V and J ends, which lost 4 bases and 4 bases, there was a span of 11 bases. Germline loops: CDR1 SGHDT, CDR2 YYEEEE. The CDR3 runs to 13 residues. CDR3 amino acids: CASSPRNFYGYTF. The CDR3 bases are TGTGCCAGCAGCCCCAGGAATTTCTATGGCTACACCTTC.

This sequence joins TRBV19 and TRBJ1-6; D is ambiguous. From germline, CDR1 is LNHDA and CDR2 SQIVND (reference sequence). The CDR3 is 14 amino acids. V gave up 6 bases and J gave up 5 bases, with 11 bases separating them. The CDR3, as DNA: TGTGCCAGTAGGAGGGCCGAGGATAATTCACCCCTCCACTTT. This codes for CASRRAEDNSPLHF. Combining the CDR3 with reference TRBV19 and TRBJ1-6 gives the whole variable domain DGGITQSPKYLFRKEGQNVTLSCEQNLNHDAMYWYRQDPGQGLRLIYYSQIVNDFQKGDIAEGYSVSREKKESFPLTVTSAQKNPTAFYLCASRRAEDNSPLHFGNGTRLTVT.

The chain recombines TRBV6-6 with TRBJ1-1, with TRBD1 as a possible D gene (6 bases). There are 16 residues in the CDR3. Trimming shortened V by 6 bases and J by 5 bases, and 22 bases separated the two germline ends. Per the germline V gene, CDR1 is MNHNY and CDR2 is SVGAGI (reference sequence). The CDR3 DNA reads TGTGCCAGCAGCGACGCGGGACAATCCGTGGGGACTGAAGCTTTCTTT. Protein product: CASSDAGQSVGTEAFF.

This chain uses TRBV18 with TRBJ1-1, with 9 bases identical to TRBD1. There are 14 residues in the CDR3. Germline assignment: CDR1 KGHSH and CDR2 LQKENI. The J segment lost 3 bases and the V segment lost 1 base, leaving 0 bases of the junction unmatched. The DNA for the CDR3 is TGTGCCAGCTCACCACGGGACAGGGACACTGAAGCTTTCTTT. It specifies CASSPRDRDTEAFF.

This chain joins TRBV5-1 and TRBJ1-4; TRBD1 aligns across 11 bases. This CDR3 contains 14 residues. With V trimmed by 4 bases and J by 8 bases, 4 bases remained unmatched. From germline, CDR1 is SGHRS and CDR2 YFSETQ. The CDR3 sequence is CASSMGQGVEKLFF. The CDR3 coding sequence is TGCGCCAGCAGCATGGGACAGGGGGTAGAAAAACTGTTTTTT. Full variable domain (rest looked up from reference TRBV5-1 and TRBJ1-4): KAGVTQTPRYLIKTRGQQVTLSCSPISGHRSVSWYQQTPGQGLQFLFEYFSETQRNKGNFPGRFSGRQFSNSRSEMNVSTLELGDSALYLCASSMGQGVEKLFFGSGTQLSVL.

The gene calls are TRBV20-1 and TRBJ2-7; D remains ambiguous. The CDR3 extends over 11 amino acids. The germline CDR1 and CDR2 sequences are DFQATT and SNEGSKA (reference sequence). V lost 0 bases, J lost 6 bases, and 6 bases lay in between. In nucleotides, the CDR3 is TGCAGTGCTAGAGACAGGAGCGAGCAGTACTTC. Its protein is CSARDRSEQYF.

In its sample, this clone was seen once. The rearrangement links TRBV6-5 to TRBJ1-2; TRBD1 aligns across 7 bases. The CDR3 contains 16 residues. The ends lost 2 bases at V and 5 bases at J; junction bases unmatched: 11. Germline V CDR1 and CDR2: MNHEY, SVGAGI. CDR3 amino acids: CASSYGFRGGAYGYTF. The DNA for the CDR3 is TGTGCCAGCAGTTACGGGTTCAGGGGGGGGGCGTATGGCTACACCTTC.

This chain links TRBV7-9 with TRBJ2-7; 9 nucleotides match TRBD1. This CDR3 spans 17 amino acids. V was clipped by 5 bases and J by 5 bases; unmatched bases: 16. Per germline, CDR1 SEHNR and CDR2 FQNEAQ (reference sequence). The CDR3 sequence: CASSRSPHGTGYHEQYF. The CDR3 DNA reads as TGTGCCAGCAGCCGGAGCCCTCACGGGACAGGGTACCACGAGCAGTACTTC.

CDR3 protein: CASSYSQGNGYTF. The CDR3, as DNA: TGTGCCAGCAGTTACTCCCAGGGGAATGGCTACACCTTC. This chain links TRBV6-5 with TRBJ1-2; D perhaps matches TRBD1 (6 bases). The CDR3 length is 13 residues. Germline V gives CDR1 MNHEY, CDR2 SVGAGI. V was cut by 0 bases and J by 6 bases, with 8 bases left in between.

This clone was counted only a few times. The chain couples TRBV5-4 to TRBJ1-4; no firm D call. V was cut by 3 bases and J by 7 bases, with 13 bases left in between. Per the germline V gene, CDR1 is SGHNT and CDR2 is YYREEE (reference sequence). The CDR3 extends over 14 amino acids. The CDR3 coding sequence is TGTGCCAGCAGCTCGATGATGCGGGGTGAAAAACTGTTTTTT. Translated: CASSSMMRGEKLFF.

The chain combines TRBV6-5 with TRBJ2-7; tentatively, D is TRBD2 (5 bases). CDR3 length equals 14 residues. Germline CDR1 and CDR2: MNHEY and SVGAGI. The V and J ends lost 7 bases and 1 base respectively, with 14 bases between them. CDR3 region: CASTTDFPSYEQYF. The CDR3 coding sequence is TGTGCCAGCACCACGGACTTCCCGTCCTACGAGCAGTACTTC.

The V gene is TRBV4-1, the J gene TRBJ2-5; D unclear. This CDR3 has 13 residues. Germline-derived CDR1 and CDR2 are MGHRA and YSYEKL. Trimming shortened V by 5 bases and J by 2 bases, and 9 bases separated the two germline ends. DNA of the CDR3: TGCGCCAGCAGCTATCGGGTTCAAGAGACCCAGTACTTC. It yields the protein CASSYRVQETQYF.

The chain combines TRBV5-1 with TRBJ2-2, with D uncertain. The CDR3 extends over 14 amino acids. The germline V gene has CDR1 SGHRS and CDR2 YFSETQ. V was shortened by 5 bases and J by 2 bases, with 10 bases between the two germline ends. Here the CDR3 DNA reads TGCGCCAGCAGAGTCCAGTTCAACACCGGGGAGCTGTTTTTT. This sequence encodes CASRVQFNTGELFF.

The CDR3 loop reads CSVLQGRTEAFF. CDR3 nucleotides: TGCAGCGTTTTACAGGGACGGACTGAAGCTTTCTTT. The genes are TRBV29-1 and TRBJ1-1; a weak D match, TRBD1 (6 bases). Germline lookup yields CDR1 SQVTM and CDR2 ANQGSEA. The CDR3 spans 12 residues. V dropped 5 bases and J dropped 5 bases, with 12 bases sitting between them.

The rearrangement links TRBV6-5 to TRBJ1-1, with D possibly being TRBD1 (6 bases). CDR3 size: 15 residues. Trimming removed 6 bases at V and 1 base at J, with 15 bases between. The germline V gene encodes CDR1 MNHEY and CDR2 SVGAGI. The CDR3 region has the DNA TGTGCCAGCAGCCCCAAAAGGGGGGCGAACACTGAAGCTTTCTTT. This encodes CASSPKRGANTEAFF.

This rearrangement joins TRBV4-1 to TRBJ2-1; D unresolved. The V and J ends lost 8 bases and 1 base respectively, with 15 bases between them. This CDR3 region has 15 residues. Germline values: CDR1 MGHRA, CDR2 YSYEKL. This chain's CDR3 is CASAFDRYSYNEQFF. CDR3 sequence (DNA): TGCGCCAGCGCCTTCGATCGATATTCCTACAATGAGCAGTTCTTC.

The rearrangement uses TRBV19 and TRBJ2-7; D assignment may be TRBD1 or TRBD2 (6 bases each). CDR3 length: 14 residues. Trimming removed 7 bases from V and 1 base from J, with 14 bases in between. Germline CDR1 and CDR2: LNHDA and SQIVND (reference sequence). DNA of the CDR3: TGTGCCAGTAACGATGGGGGGCCTTCCTACGAGCAGTACTTC. Amino acids: CASNDGGPSYEQYF.

The CDR3 sequence is CAVHLPHLGYNEQFF. The DNA for the CDR3 is TGTGCCGTCCACCTCCCTCACCTGGGGTACAATGAGCAGTTCTTC. This rearrangement joins TRBV6-5 to TRBJ2-1; D not certain. The germline gives CDR1 MNHEY, CDR2 SVGAGI. There are 15 residues in the CDR3. V lost 11 bases to trimming and J lost 4 bases, with 21 bases between them.

This sequence joins TRBV6-6 and TRBJ1-6; D unclear. The CDR3 consists of 16 residues. The germline V and J ends were trimmed by 5 bases and 7 bases, with 18 bases remaining between them. Germline assignment: CDR1 MNHNY and CDR2 SVGAGI (reference sequence). The CDR3 DNA sequence: TGTGCCAGCAGTAACCACAAGACCGATAGCAATTCACCCCTCCACTTT. The encoded protein is CASSNHKTDSNSPLHF.

The chain employs TRBV7-8 and TRBJ1-2; tentatively, D is TRBD1 (6 bases). Looked up from germline, CDR1 is SGHVS and CDR2 is FQNEAQ. The CDR3 contains 13 residues. The ends were cut back, 3 bases at V and 8 bases at J, with 13 bases in the middle. CDR3 DNA sequence: TGTGCCAGCAGCTTCACGGGACATCCGGGCTACACCTTC. Protein sequence: CASSFTGHPGYTF. The full variable domain, completed using reference TRBV7-8 and TRBJ1-2, is GAGVSQSPRYKVAKRGQDVALRCDPISGHVSLFWYQQALGQGPEFLTYFQNEAQLDKSGLPSDRFFAERPEGSVSTLKIQRTQQEDSAVYLCASSFTGHPGYTFGSGTRLTVV.

This chain links TRBV5-4 with TRBJ2-2; D remains ambiguous. The ends were cut back, 0 bases at V and 1 base at J, with 10 bases in the middle. The CDR3 loop spans 16 amino acids. In germline, CDR1 is SGHNT, CDR2 YYREEE (reference sequence). The CDR3 spells CASSLDMLMNTGELFF. The CDR3 bases are TGTGCCAGCAGCTTGGATATGTTAATGAACACCGGGGAGCTGTTTTTT. Full variable domain (rest looked up from reference TRBV5-4 and TRBJ2-2): ETGVTQSPTHLIKTRGQQVTLRCSSQSGHNTVSWYQQALGQGPQFIFQYYREEENGRGNFPPRFSGLQFPNYSSELNVNALELDDSALYLCASSLDMLMNTGELFFGEGSRLTVL.

The rearrangement links TRBV18 to TRBJ1-1; D unresolved. Germline V CDR1 and CDR2: KGHSH, LQKENI. V was trimmed by 3 bases and J by 1 base, leaving 12 bases between them. The CDR3 consists of 15 residues. The chain's CDR3 is CASSPSRDKNTEAFF. The CDR3 DNA follows: TGTGCCAGCTCACCGTCCCGGGATAAGAACACTGAAGCTTTCTTT.

The gene calls are TRBV7-9 and TRBJ1-6; 9 bases are a match to TRBD1. V shed 10 bases, J shed 8 bases, and the junction held 3 bases outside the gene matches. Germline CDR1 reads SEHNR; CDR2 reads FQNEAQ (reference sequence). This CDR3 is built from 12 residues. The CDR3 is CATNRGHSPLHF. CDR3 bases: TGTGCCACAAACAGGGGGCATTCACCCCTCCACTTT.

This chain joins TRBV3-1 (or the pseudogene TRBV3-2) and TRBJ1-6; TRBD1 aligns across 7 bases. CDR3 length equals 16 residues. Unmatched junction bases numbered 7, after V lost 0 bases and J lost 8 bases. From germline, CDR1 is LGHDT and CDR2 YNNKEL (reference sequence). CDR3 in amino acids: CASSQDRGQRHSPLHF. Here the CDR3 DNA reads TGTGCCAGCAGCCAAGATCGGGGACAGAGGCATTCACCCCTCCACTTT.

The genes are TRBV28 and TRBJ1-1, with D hard to call. Germline V gene data show CDR1 as MDHEN and CDR2 as SYDVKM. The V end lost 7 bases, the J end lost 9 bases, and 21 bases lay between the germline ends. The CDR3 sequence is 14 residues long. CDR3 region: CASIQYRAAPKAFF. In DNA form, the CDR3 reads TGTGCCAGCATTCAATACCGGGCAGCGCCAAAAGCTTTCTTT.

This sequence joins TRBV7-6 and TRBJ2-3, with 8 bases aligning to TRBD2. After removal of 2 bases from V and 10 bases from J, the junction contained 8 bases not matched to a gene. The CDR3 spans 14 residues. The germline V gene encodes CDR1 SGHVS and CDR2 FNYEAQ. This chain's CDR3 is CASSLSSGATPQYF. As DNA, the CDR3 is TGTGCCAGCAGCTTAAGTAGCGGGGCCACGCCGCAGTATTTT.

The chain couples TRBV7-8 to TRBJ1-6; 11 nucleotides agree with TRBD1. The V gene's germline CDR1 is SGHVS and CDR2 FQNEAQ. V lost 0 bases to trimming and J lost 10 bases; unmatched junction nucleotides: 5. The CDR3 sequence is 16 residues long. CDR3 region: CASSLAPGQGGSPLHF. The CDR3 coding sequence is TGTGCCAGCAGCTTAGCCCCGGGACAGGGGGGCTCACCCCTCCACTTT.

V gene TRBV14 combines with J gene TRBJ1-5, with unresolved D. The V end lost 4 bases, the J end lost 0 bases, and 13 bases lay between the germline ends. CDR1 is SGHDN and CDR2 is FVKESK in the germline V gene. The CDR3 contains 16 residues. The CDR3 sequence: CASSLGGLNSNQPQHF. Written as DNA, the CDR3 is TGTGCCAGCAGCCTCGGAGGACTAAATAGCAATCAGCCCCAGCATTTT.